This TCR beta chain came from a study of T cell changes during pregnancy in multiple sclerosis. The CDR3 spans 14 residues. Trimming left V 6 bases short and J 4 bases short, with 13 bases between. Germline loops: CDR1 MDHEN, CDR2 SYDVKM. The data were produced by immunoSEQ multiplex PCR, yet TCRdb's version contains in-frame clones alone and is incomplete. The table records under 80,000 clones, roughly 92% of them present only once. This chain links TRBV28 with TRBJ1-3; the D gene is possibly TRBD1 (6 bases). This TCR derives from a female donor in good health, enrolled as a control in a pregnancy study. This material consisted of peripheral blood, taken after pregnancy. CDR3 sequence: CASSLRGTGNTIYF. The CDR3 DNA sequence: TGTGCCAGCAGCCTCAGGGGAACCGGAAACACCATATATTTT.